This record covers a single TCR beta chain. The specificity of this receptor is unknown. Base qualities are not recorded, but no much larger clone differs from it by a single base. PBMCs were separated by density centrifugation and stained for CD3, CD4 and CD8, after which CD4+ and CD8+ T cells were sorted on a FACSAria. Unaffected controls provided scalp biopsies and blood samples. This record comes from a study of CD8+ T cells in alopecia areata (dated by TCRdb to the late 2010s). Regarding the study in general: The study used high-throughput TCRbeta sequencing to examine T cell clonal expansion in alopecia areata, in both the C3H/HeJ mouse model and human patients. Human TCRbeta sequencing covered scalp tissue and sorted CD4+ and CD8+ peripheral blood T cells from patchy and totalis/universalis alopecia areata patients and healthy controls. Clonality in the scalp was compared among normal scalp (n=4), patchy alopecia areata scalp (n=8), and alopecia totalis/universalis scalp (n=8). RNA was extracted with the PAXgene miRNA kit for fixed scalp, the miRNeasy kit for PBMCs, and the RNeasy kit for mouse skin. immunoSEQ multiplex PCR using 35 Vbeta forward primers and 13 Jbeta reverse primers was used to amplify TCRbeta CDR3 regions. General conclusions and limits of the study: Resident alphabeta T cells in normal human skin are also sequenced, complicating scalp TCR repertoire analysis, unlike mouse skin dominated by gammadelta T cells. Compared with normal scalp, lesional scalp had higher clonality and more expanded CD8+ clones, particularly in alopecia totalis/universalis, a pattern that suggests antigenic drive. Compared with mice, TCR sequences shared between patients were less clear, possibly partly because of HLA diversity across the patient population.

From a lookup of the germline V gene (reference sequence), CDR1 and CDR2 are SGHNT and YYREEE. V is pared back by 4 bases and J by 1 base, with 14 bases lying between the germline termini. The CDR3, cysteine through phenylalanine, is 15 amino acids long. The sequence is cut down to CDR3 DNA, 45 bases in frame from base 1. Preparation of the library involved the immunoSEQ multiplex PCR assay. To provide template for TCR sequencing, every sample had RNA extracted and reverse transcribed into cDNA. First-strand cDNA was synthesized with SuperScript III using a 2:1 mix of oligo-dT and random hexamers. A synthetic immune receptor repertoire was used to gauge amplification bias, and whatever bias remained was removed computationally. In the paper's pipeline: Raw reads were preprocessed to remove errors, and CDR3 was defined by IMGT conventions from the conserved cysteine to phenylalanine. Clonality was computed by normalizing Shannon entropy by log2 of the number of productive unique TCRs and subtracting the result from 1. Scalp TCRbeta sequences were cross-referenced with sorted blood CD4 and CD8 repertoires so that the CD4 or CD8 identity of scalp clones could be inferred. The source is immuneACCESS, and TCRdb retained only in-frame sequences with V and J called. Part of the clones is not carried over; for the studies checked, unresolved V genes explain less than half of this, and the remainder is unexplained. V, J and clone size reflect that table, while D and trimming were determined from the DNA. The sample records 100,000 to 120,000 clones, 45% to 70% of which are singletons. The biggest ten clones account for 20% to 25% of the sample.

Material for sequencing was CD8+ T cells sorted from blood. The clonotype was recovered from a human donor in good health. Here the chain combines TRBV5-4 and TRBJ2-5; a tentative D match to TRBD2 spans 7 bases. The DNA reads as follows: TGTGCCAGCAGCCAAGACCGGGGGGCCCAAGAGACCCAGTACTTC. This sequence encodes CASSQDRGAQETQYF.